Each of the 25 T cell receptor beta chains below was sequenced from the same sample in a study of tumor and adjacent non-tumor tissue in lung cancer. No cell sorting was done before RNA was extracted from the tissue. TCRbeta libraries were built with three rounds of nested PCR, modified from ARM-PCR. TCRdb re-derived calls from the multiplex PCR reads in MiXCR, one entry per CDR3 protein. The sample has approximately 150,000 distinct CDR3 sequences, roughly 66% seen once. Sequenced material: lung tumor tissue. Source of these receptors: a man aged 55 to 70 with small cell lung cancer.

A word on this clonotype: At one boundary the junction diverges from the germline segment, which might be a read error. The rearrangement joins TRBV11-1 to TRBJ1-1; D is perhaps TRBD1 (6 bases). This CDR3 region has 12 residues. Per germline, CDR1 SGHAT and CDR2 FQDESV (reference sequence). CDR3 sequence (DNA): TGTGCCAACAGCGGGGGCGGCTCTGAAACTTTCTTT. Translated, it gives CANSGGGSETFF.

This clonotype showed up just a few times. A read error is possible here, since a much larger clone lies one base away. The V gene is TRBV29-1, the J gene TRBJ2-7, with a tentative D call TRBD1 (7 bases). The CDR3 covers 13 residues. Between the trimmed V and J ends, which lost 8 bases and 5 bases, there was a span of 19 bases. Germline-derived CDR1 and CDR2 are SQVTM and ANQGSEA. CDR3 DNA sequence: TGCAGCATTGTGCCGACAGGGAGGAACGAGCAGTACTTC. Amino acids: CSIVPTGRNEQYF.

Points on this clonotype: Since a much larger clone is just one base distant, this may be a read error. The chain combines TRBV12-3 or TRBV12-4 with TRBJ2-3; D remains ambiguous. This CDR3 is built from 12 residues. This CDR3 is CVSSPHLDTQYF. For the CDR3, the DNA is TGTGTCAGCAGTCCCCACTTAGATACGCAGTATTTT.

This clonotype was counted only a few times. This sequence joins TRBV6-5 and TRBJ1-2; 11 bases agree with TRBD1. J lost 8 bases, V lost 1 base, and 18 bases had no gene match. Germline-derived CDR1 and CDR2 are MNHEY and SVGAGI. This CDR3 has 19 amino acids. The CDR3, as DNA: TGTGCCAGCAGTTACTTTGGACAGGGGGCACCTCCCCCCTGGTGGGGCTACACCTTC. This gives the protein CASSYFGQGAPPPWWGYTF.

The chain has TRBV5-1 and TRBJ1-2; weak D call: TRBD1 (5 bases). V was trimmed by 3 bases and J by 8 bases, leaving 14 bases between them. This CDR3 spans 13 amino acids. Germline values: CDR1 SGHRS, CDR2 YFSETQ. In DNA, the CDR3 is TGCGCCAGCAGCTACCGACAGAGCACGGGCTACACCTTC. Translated, it gives CASSYRQSTGYTF.

In its sample, this clonotype was seen once. The rearrangement links TRBV11-3 to TRBJ1-1; D possibly corresponds to TRBD1 (6 bases). This CDR3 is built from 16 residues. Germline lookup yields CDR1 SGHNT and CDR2 YENEEA. Trimming stripped 9 bases from V and 6 bases from J, with 26 bases between. The CDR3 region has the DNA TGTGCCAGGAGCAAACACACAGGGAATCTCAATCCTGAAGCTTTCTTT. Its protein is CARSKHTGNLNPEAFF.

This clonotype was observed many times. The gene calls are TRBV5-1 and TRBJ2-1, with TRBD1 identical over 10 bases. The V gene end was trimmed by 7 bases and the J gene end by 9 bases; junction bases not matched to a gene: 10. There are 14 residues in the CDR3. CDR1 is SGHRS and CDR2 is YFSETQ in the germline V gene. DNA of the CDR3: TGCGCCAGCCGTGGGACAGGGGATTATAGTGAGCAGTTCTTC. This codes for CASRGTGDYSEQFF.

This chain connects TRBV6-2 or TRBV6-3 to TRBJ2-7; 7 bases agree with TRBD2. Germline values: CDR1 MNHEY, CDR2 SVGEGT. With V trimmed by 2 bases and J by 3 bases, 10 bases remained unmatched. This CDR3 contains 16 residues. The CDR3 loop is CASSYILTCGSYEQYF. Written as DNA, the CDR3 is TGTGCCAGCAGTTACATCTTGACTTGCGGGAGCTACGAGCAGTACTTC.

This clonotype was counted at least ten times. V gene TRBV29-1 combines with J gene TRBJ2-1; TRBD2 aligns across 7 bases. The germline gives CDR1 SQVTM, CDR2 ANQGSEA. The junction had 6 bases not matched to a gene; V was cut back by 4 bases and J by 9 bases. The CDR3 is 12 residues long. The CDR3 region has the DNA TGCAGCGTTGGGTCTAGCGGTCGTGAGCAGTTCTTC. This translates into CSVGSSGREQFF.

About this clonotype: Relative to the germline gene, one junction end is altered; a read error may explain this. The rearrangement uses TRBV20-1 and TRBJ2-5, with 9 bases matching TRBD2. Germline V gene sequence: CDR1 DFQATT, CDR2 SNEGSKA (reference sequence). The CDR3 has 15 residues. CDR3 bases: TGCAGTGCTAGGCCCTCGACTAGCGGAGGGGAGACCCAGTGCTTC. Translation gives CSARPSTSGGETQCF.

With respect to this clonotype: Mismatch with germline at one junction end may stem from a read error. The rearrangement links TRBV12-3 or TRBV12-4 to TRBJ2-3, with D possibly matching TRBD1 (5 bases). CDR3 length equals 19 residues. The CDR3 region is CTSSYSRVGIALGTDTQYF. The CDR3 bases are TGTACCAGTAGTTATTCCAGGGTGGGAATAGCCCTCGGCACAGATACGCAGTATTTT.

This clonotype is categorized as medium-sized. The rearrangement uses TRBV11-2 and TRBJ2-3; 9 bases line up with TRBD1. J gave up 6 bases and V 5 bases, and 12 bases lay outside the gene matches. The CDR3 has 16 residues. Per the germline V gene, CDR1 is SGHAT and CDR2 is FQNNGV. CDR3 amino acids: CASSPSGTGLSDTQYF. Here the CDR3 DNA reads TGTGCCAGCAGCCCCAGTGGGACAGGGTTATCTGATACGCAGTATTTT. Drawing the rest from reference TRBV11-2 and TRBJ2-3, the complete variable domain is EAGVAQSPRYKIIEKRQSVAFWCNPISGHATLYWYQQILGQGPKLLIQFQNNGVVDDSQLPKDRFSAERLKGVDSTLKIQPAKLEDSAVYLCASSPSGTGLSDTQYFGPGTRLTVL.

As to this clonotype: One base away lies a much larger clone, so this may be a sequencing read error. This chain joins TRBV6-1 and TRBJ2-3, with 8 bases fitting TRBD1. CDR3 length: 15 residues. The germline V gene has CDR1 MNHNS and CDR2 SASEGT. The CDR3, as DNA: TGTGCCAGCAGTGACCCCGGGACAGGCACAGATATGCAGTATTTT. This encodes CASSDPGTGTDMQYF.

The rearrangement links TRBV5-1 to TRBJ2-1; no clear D gene. V lost 0 bases to trimming and J lost 4 bases, with 11 bases between them. CDR3 length equals 15 residues. Germline V gene sequence: CDR1 SGHRS, CDR2 YFSETQ. The CDR3 nucleotides read TGCGCCAGCAGCTTGGCCGGACGTCAATACAATGAGCAGTTCTTC. This translates into CASSLAGRQYNEQFF.

As regards this clonotype: The junction does not match germline at one end; this may be a read error. The chain combines TRBV11-2 with TRBJ2-3; D not resolved. Germline V gene data show CDR1 as SGHAT and CDR2 as FQNNGV. This CDR3 spans 13 amino acids. CDR3 DNA sequence: TGTGTCAGCAGCGCGCAGTTGGGAGATACGCAGTATTTT. Amino acid sequence: CVSSAQLGDTQYF.

The chain is built from TRBV11-3 and TRBJ2-5, with TRBD1 matching 8 bases. J was trimmed by 0 bases and V by 10 bases; bases with no gene match: 13. Germline CDR1 and CDR2: SGHNT and YENEEA. This CDR3 has 16 residues. For the CDR3, the DNA is TGTGCCAACAGTTTAAACAGGGGGTTGTACCAAGAGACCCAGTACTTC. Translated, it gives CANSLNRGLYQETQYF.

About this clonotype itself: A much larger clone differs by one base, so this may be a read error. This sequence joins TRBV20-1 and TRBJ1-2; D gene unclear. Germline lookup yields CDR1 DFQATT and CDR2 SNEGSKA (reference sequence). The CDR3 sequence is 15 residues long. The CDR3 loop reads CSVRDEVRAIYGYTF. The CDR3 DNA reads TGCAGTGTTAGAGATGAGGTCAGAGCGATATATGGCTACACCTTC.

This clonotype was counted at least ten times. The J gene is TRBJ1-4, the V gene TRBV6-5, with TRBD1 matching over 8 bases. This CDR3 has 15 amino acids. The V segment lost 6 bases and the J segment 7 bases; nucleotides outside the gene matches: 10. Looked up from germline, CDR1 is MNHEY and CDR2 is SVGAGI. The CDR3 is CASRPFDRGGEKLFF. CDR3 nucleotides: TGTGCCAGCAGACCCTTTGACAGGGGCGGTGAAAAACTGTTTTTT.

Many counts were recorded for this clonotype. The chain joins TRBV4-2 to TRBJ2-1; D assignment may be TRBD1 or TRBD2 (5 bases each). The CDR3 totals 15 residues. Germline V lookup: CDR1 LGHNA, CDR2 YNFKEQ. V was cut by 1 base and J by 4 bases, with 11 bases left in between. For the CDR3, the DNA is TGTGCCAGCAGCCAAGCTGGGACGAGGTACAATGAGCAGTTCTTC. It encodes CASSQAGTRYNEQFF.

This clonotype was counted at least ten times. The V gene is TRBV5-6, the J gene TRBJ1-1, with no clear D. Germline assignment: CDR1 SGHDT and CDR2 YYEEEE. The CDR3 runs 12 residues. V lost 4 bases to trimming and J lost 7 bases, with 11 bases between them. CDR3 in amino acids: CASSSLGFEAFF. CDR3 DNA: TGTGCCAGCAGCAGCTTAGGGTTTGAAGCTTTCTTT.

The chain recombines TRBV12-3 or TRBV12-4 with TRBJ2-7, with D possibly being TRBD2 (5 bases). The CDR3 loop spans 20 amino acids. CDR3 region: CVSGLISAISSSRSSYEQYV. The CDR3, as DNA: TGTGTCAGCGGTTTAATTTCAGCCATCTCTAGCTCCAGGAGCTCCTACGAGCAGTACGTC.

As regards this clonotype: Given a much more abundant clone one base away, this may be a read error. The chain links TRBV6-6 to TRBJ1-5; possible D gene TRBD1, 5 bases. The CDR3 is 15 residues long. Germline V CDR1 and CDR2: MNHNY, SVGAGI (reference sequence). CDR3 sequence: CASGYSGISNQPQHF. CDR3 DNA sequence: TGTGCCAGCGGTTATTCAGGGATTAGCAATCAGCCCCAGCATTTT.

The chain recombines TRBV5-4 with TRBJ2-5; TRBD2 is a possible D gene (6 bases). The CDR3 runs 15 residues. Germline assignment: CDR1 SGHNT and CDR2 YYREEE (reference sequence). V was clipped by 3 bases and J by 4 bases, with 16 bases between them. The chain's CDR3 is CASSSGLRGRETQYF. CDR3 coding DNA: TGTGCCAGCAGCTCGGGTCTGCGGGGAAGAGAGACCCAGTACTTC.

This clonotype was recorded once. Given the absence of the conserved phenylalanine or tryptophan at the CDR3 end, a read error is likely. The chain employs TRBV20-1 and TRBJ2-7, with TRBD2 matching over 9 bases. This CDR3 is built from 15 residues. Germline CDR1 and CDR2: DFQATT and SNEGSKA (reference sequence). The CDR3 coding sequence is TGCAGAGCCCAGAGGAGGGCGGGAGGGCCGGCCGAGCAGTACTTA. This codes for CRAQRRAGGPAEQYL.

As to this clonotype: This may be a read error: a much more frequent sequence differs by one nucleotide. The chain employs TRBV6-6 and TRBJ1-1; maybe TRBD1 (6 bases). CDR1 is MNHNY and CDR2 is SVGAGI in the germline V gene (reference sequence). This CDR3 spans 15 amino acids. CDR3 nucleotide sequence: TGTGCCAACAGTTATGGGGGGGGCCGGGGCACTGAAGCTTTCTTT. Its protein is CANSYGGGRGTEAFF.